This T cell receptor beta chain was recovered during a study of blood T cell repertoires in COVID-19 (dated by TCRdb to 2020 to 2022). In terms of the full investigation: Samples covering the acute and convalescent phases of COVID-19 were provided by collaborators in the United States, Italy and Spain. The prospective study material was composed of cDNA or gDNA derived from T cells, B-cell-depleted T cells, or PBMCs. Deeply sampled blood TCRbeta repertoires from subjects exposed to, actively infected with, or recovered from COVID-19 were included in the dataset. The repertoires were made available in a free public database intended to serve as a resource for research on the immune response to SARS-CoV-2. The samples were drawn from two sources: the first 160 participants of the ongoing ImmuneRACE study, and over 950 subjects contributed by 6 global collaborators. The sample metadata nearly always contained a de-identified subject ID, COVID-19 status, age in years and sex. Where available, HLA class I and class II types were obtained from metadata supplied by the sample provider rather than from assay-based typing.

For this clone: Which antigen it targets is not known. No base quality values were provided; no much bigger clone lies one nucleotide off.

The full study reports these points: Clinical and demographic metadata were provided uncurated, with the amount varying by source and participant.

The CDR3 numbers 13 residues from cysteine through phenylalanine. The DNA shown is the 39-base CDR3, in frame from base 1. V loses 1 base at its end and J loses 4 bases; junction bases beyond the gene matches: 0. TCRbeta CDR3 regions were amplified from genomic DNA using the immunoSEQ Assay, a bias-controlled multiplex PCR. In the source study's methods: The number of nucleated cells in each sample was estimated from the amplification of reference gene primers within the assay. To quantify the absolute abundance of each unique TCRbeta CDR3 rearrangement, sequence reads were collapsed and filtered. For each sample, productive Simpson clonality was calculated as the square root of Simpson's diversity index across productive rearrangements. TCRdb carries this immuneACCESS record with in-frame sequences only. Its versions omit some clonotypes, under half of them owing to an unresolved V gene in the studies checked, with the rest unexplained. The V and J calls and the clone size are those of that table, but D and trimming were determined from the DNA. A total of roughly 250,000 clones appear in this sample, about nine tenths of them only once. The ten largest account for more than 10% of the sample.

One collaborating source in Seattle enrolled patients while the patients were actively infected and followed the patients over time throughout the course of disease. The collaborating institutions used their own protocols to collect whole blood in K2EDTA tubes. For TCRbeta analysis, collaborators shipped samples in one of three forms: frozen whole blood, isolated PBMCs, or DNA extracted from either of those sample types. Sequenced input: peripheral blood. This TCR derives from a woman in her twenties or thirties with COVID-19, enrolled during active disease. Recombination joined TRBV12-3 or TRBV12-4 with TRBJ1-2; 7 bases in between match TRBD1. The CDR3: CASSLGDSYGYTF. The DNA sequence is as follows: TGTGCCAGCAGTTTAGGGGACAGCTATGGCTACACCTTC.